This TCR beta chain was recovered during a study of molecular identifiers for immune sequencing clone quantification. Overall study context: Split five ways in replicates, RNA from roughly 20,000 or 100,000 naive CD8 cells had four portions sequenced. Study-wide points: It was shown that clones above 20 RNA copies held over 97% of effector molecules, but under 1% in naive cells. Among 930,000 or so naive cells, as was reported, spiked Jurkat TCR RNA from one cell was detectable.

In its sample, this clonotype ranks as medium-sized. Its antigen is unknown. Deletions cut 3 bases from V and 1 base from J, with 7 bases between. Per germline, CDR1 MNHEY and CDR2 SMNVEV (reference sequence). The CDR3 loop spans 14 amino acids. TCRdb re-analysed the PCR reads in MiXCR, keeping a single row per CDR3 protein. The sample yields 9,500 to 15,000 distinct CDR3 sequences, about 20% seen once. Naive CD8 T cell sorting was performed on the CD8+CD4-CCR7+CD45RA+ phenotype. Sequencing input: naive CD8+ T cells from blood, with Jurkat cell RNA spiked in. Indicated subset: FACS-sorted CD8+CD4-CCR7+CD45RA+ naive T cells. The receptor's source is a human donor in good health. Some libraries in this study had Jurkat cell RNA spiked in. This chain connects TRBV27 to TRBJ2-1; D perhaps matches TRBD1 (5 bases). CDR3 sequence: CASSFPGSYNEQFF. In DNA form, the CDR3 reads TGTGCCAGCAGTTTCCCAGGGTCCTACAATGAGCAGTTCTTC.